This T cell receptor (beta chain) was observed in a study of beta chain features in type 1 diabetes. Findings and limits, study-wide: When Type 1 diabetes patients were examined, their TCRB CDR3s proved moderately but significantly shorter in all four CD4+ subsets. Researchers caution that PCR might favor shorter templates, equally among patients and controls.

The authors reverse transcribed all of the isolated RNA, so sequencing captured expressed TCRB transcripts. Profiling relied on immunoSEQ multiplex PCR, and the TCRdb table lists in-frame clones only, not all of them. The table shows some 220,000 clones, with about a tenth occurring only once. The table lists this clone with a few counts. Antigen: not known. A CD45RO/CCR7/CD25/CD127/CD95/CD27 panel sorted naive, central memory, regulatory and stem cell-like memory CD4+ cells. V lost 0 bases to trimming and J lost 1 base, with 8 bases between them. This CDR3 contains 15 residues. Looked up from germline, CDR1 is SGHDN and CDR2 is FVKESK.

The rearrangement uses TRBV14 and TRBJ2-3; no firm D call. The origin of this receptor is a man aged 18 to 29 in good health. The specimen was central memory CD4+ T cells from blood. Here the CDR3 reads CASSQDVGGTDTQYF. DNA of the CDR3: TGTGCCAGCAGCCAAGATGTAGGCGGCACAGATACGCAGTATTTT.